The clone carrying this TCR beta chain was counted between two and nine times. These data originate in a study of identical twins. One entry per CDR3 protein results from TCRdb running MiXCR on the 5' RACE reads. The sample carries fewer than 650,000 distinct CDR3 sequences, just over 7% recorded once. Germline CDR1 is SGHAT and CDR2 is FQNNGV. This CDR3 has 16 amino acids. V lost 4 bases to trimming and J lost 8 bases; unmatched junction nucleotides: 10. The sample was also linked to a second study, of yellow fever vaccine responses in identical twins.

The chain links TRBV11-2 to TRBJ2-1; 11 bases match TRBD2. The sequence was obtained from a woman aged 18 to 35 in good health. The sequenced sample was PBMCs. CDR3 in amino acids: CASSSSVAGGRDEQFF. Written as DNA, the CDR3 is TGTGCCAGCAGCTCCTCGGTAGCGGGAGGGCGGGATGAGCAGTTCTTC.